The clone carrying this T cell receptor (beta chain) occurred a few times. Its specificity is not known. This CDR3 has 13 amino acids. Germline CDR1 SNHLY, CDR2 FYNNEI. Between the trimmed V and J ends, which lost 5 bases and 6 bases, there was a span of 13 bases. This sample is part of a study of identical twins. Overall study findings and caveats: Cord blood beta clonotypes that were abundant carried fewer insertions, and memory repertoires showed no such trend. Without tracking the same donors, conclusions rested on cross-sectional statistical analysis. Zero-insertion analyses were open to partial confounding by invariant MAIT and iNKT cells.

Addition of a universal primer site occurred through template switching, and cDNA carried unique molecular identifiers. Each CDR3 protein gets one entry after TCRdb re-called the 5' RACE reads with MiXCR. The table records 1.5 million or so distinct CDR3 sequences, around a third of them present only once. This chain joins TRBV2 and TRBJ1-2; TRBD1 might be the D (5 bases). The clonotype originates from a newborn girl in good health. Sequencing input: cord blood. CDR3: CASSFDSRNGYTF. CDR3 nucleotides: TGTGCCAGCAGTTTCGACAGCAGGAATGGCTACACCTTC.